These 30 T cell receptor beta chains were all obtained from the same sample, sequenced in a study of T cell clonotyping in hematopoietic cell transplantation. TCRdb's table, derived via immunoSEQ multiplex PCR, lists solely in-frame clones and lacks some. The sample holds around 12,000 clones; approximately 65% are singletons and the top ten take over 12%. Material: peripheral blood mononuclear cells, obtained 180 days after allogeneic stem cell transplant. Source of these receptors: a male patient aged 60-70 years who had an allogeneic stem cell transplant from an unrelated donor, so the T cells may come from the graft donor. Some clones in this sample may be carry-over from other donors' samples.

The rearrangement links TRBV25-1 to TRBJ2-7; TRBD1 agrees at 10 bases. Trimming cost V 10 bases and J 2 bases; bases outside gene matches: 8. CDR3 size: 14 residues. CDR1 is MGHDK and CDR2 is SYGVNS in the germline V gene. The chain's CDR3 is CATSPGQGTYEQYF. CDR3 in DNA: TGTGCCACCTCACCGGGACAGGGGACCTACGAGCAGTACTTC.

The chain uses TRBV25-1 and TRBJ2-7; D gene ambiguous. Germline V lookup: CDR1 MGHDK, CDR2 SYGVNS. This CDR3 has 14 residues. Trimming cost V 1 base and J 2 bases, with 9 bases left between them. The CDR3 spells CASSEFQVAYEQYF. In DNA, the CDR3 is TGTGCCAGCAGTGAATTCCAGGTTGCCTACGAGCAGTACTTC.

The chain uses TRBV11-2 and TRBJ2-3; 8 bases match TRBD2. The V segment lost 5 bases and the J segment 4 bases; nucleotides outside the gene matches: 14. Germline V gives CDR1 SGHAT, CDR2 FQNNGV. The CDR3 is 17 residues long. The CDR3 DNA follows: TGTGCCAGCAGCCCTCGCGGACTAGCCCGGAGAGCAGATACGCAGTATTTT. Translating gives CASSPRGLARRADTQYF.

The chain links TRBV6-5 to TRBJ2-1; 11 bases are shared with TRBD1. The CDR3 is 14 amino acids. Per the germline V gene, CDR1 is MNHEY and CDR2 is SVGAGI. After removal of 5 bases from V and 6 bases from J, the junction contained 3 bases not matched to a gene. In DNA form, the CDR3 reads TGTGCCAGCAGTCCCGGGACAGGGGGCAATGAGCAGTTCTTC. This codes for CASSPGTGGNEQFF.

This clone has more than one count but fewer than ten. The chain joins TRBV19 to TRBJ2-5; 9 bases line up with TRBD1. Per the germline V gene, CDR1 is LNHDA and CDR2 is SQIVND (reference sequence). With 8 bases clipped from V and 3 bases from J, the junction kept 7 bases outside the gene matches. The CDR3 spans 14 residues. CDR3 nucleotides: TGTGCCAGTTCCCGACAGGGGGGTGAAGAGACCCAGTACTTC. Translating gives CASSRQGGEETQYF.

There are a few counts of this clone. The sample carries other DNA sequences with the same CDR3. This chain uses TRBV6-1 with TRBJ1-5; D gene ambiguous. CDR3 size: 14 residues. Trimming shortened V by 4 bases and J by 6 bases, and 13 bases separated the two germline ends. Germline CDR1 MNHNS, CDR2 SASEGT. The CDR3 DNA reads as TGTGCCAGCAGTGCCGGGCAGGAGGGTCAGCCCCAGCATTTT. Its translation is CASSAGQEGQPQHF.

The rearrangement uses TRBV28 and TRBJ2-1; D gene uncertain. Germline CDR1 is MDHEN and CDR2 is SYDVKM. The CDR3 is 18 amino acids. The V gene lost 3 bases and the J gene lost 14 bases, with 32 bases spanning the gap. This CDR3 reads CASSFRWRLNALSSKKFF. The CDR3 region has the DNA TGTGCCAGCAGTTTCAGGTGGCGGCTCAACGCCCTAAGCTCAAAAAAGTTCTTC.

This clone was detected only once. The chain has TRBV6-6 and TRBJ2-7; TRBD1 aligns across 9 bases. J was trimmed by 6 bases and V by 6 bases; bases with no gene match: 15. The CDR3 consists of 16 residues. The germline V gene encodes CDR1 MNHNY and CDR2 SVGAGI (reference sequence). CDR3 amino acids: CASSSALPGQGIEQYF. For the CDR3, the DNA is TGTGCCAGCAGCTCAGCCCTCCCGGGACAGGGAATCGAGCAGTACTTC.

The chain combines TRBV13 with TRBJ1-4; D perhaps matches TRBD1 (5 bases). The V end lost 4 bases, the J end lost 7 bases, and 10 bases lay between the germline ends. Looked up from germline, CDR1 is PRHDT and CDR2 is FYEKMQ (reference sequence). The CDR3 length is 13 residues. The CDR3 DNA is TGTGCCAGCAGCTCTGGGACCTCTGAAAAACTGTTTTTT. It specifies CASSSGTSEKLFF.

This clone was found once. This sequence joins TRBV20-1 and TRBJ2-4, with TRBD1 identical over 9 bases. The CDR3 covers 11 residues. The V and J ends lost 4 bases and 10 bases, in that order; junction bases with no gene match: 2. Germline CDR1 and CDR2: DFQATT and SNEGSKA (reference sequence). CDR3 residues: CSAMTGGIQYF. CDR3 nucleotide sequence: TGCAGTGCTATGACAGGGGGAATTCAGTACTTC.

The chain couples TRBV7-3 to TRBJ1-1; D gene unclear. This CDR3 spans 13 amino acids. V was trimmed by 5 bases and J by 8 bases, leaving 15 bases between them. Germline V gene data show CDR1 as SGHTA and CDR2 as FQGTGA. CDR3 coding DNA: TGTGCCAGCAGCCTAAGGCGGGCGGACGAAGCTTTCTTT. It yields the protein CASSLRRADEAFF.

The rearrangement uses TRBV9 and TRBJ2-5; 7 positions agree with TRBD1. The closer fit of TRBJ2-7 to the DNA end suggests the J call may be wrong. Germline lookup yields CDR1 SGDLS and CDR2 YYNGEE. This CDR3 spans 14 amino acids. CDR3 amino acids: CASSGRDSSYEQYF. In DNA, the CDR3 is TGTGCCAGCAGCGGCCGGGACAGCTCCTACGAGCAGTACTTC.

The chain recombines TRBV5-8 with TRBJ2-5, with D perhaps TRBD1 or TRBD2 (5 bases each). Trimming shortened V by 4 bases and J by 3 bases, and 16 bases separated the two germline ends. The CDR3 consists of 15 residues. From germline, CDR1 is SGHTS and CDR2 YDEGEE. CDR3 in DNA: TGTGCCAGCAGCGCGTCCGGGGACGGAAAAGAGACCCAGTACTTC. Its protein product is CASSASGDGKETQYF.

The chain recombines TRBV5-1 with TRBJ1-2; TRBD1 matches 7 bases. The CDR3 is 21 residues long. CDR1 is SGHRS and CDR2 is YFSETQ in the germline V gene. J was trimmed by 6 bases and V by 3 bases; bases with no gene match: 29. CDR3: CASSSFVIQFSTGKKEDGYTF. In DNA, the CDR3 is TGCGCCAGCAGCTCGTTCGTTATCCAATTCTCGACAGGGAAGAAAGAGGATGGCTACACCTTC.

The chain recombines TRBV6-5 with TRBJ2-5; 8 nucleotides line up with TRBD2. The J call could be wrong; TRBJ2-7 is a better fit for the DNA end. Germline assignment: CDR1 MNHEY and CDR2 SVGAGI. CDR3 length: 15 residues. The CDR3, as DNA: TGTGCCAGCAGTAACCCCCCGGGAGGGGAATACGAGCAGTACTTC. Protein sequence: CASSNPPGGEYEQYF.

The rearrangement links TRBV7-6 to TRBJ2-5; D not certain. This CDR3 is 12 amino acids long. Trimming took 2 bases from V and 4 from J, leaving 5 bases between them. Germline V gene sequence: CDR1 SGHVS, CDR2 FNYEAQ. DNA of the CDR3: TGTGCCAGCAGCTTACCGGGAGAGACCCAGTACTTC. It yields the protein CASSLPGETQYF.

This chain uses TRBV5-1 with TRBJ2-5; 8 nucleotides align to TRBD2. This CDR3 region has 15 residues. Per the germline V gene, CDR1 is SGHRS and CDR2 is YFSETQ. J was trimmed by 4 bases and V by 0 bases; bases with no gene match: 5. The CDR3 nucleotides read TGCGCCAGCAGCTTGGTGGCGGGGGGAGGAGAGACCCAGTACTTC. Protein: CASSLVAGGGETQYF.

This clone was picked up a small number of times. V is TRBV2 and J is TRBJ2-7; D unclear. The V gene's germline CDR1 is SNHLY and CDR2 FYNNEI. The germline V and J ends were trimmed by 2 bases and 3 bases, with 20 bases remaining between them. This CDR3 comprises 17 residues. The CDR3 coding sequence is TGTGCCAGCAGTGAATTTGAGCAGCCTCACACTTTCTACGAGCAGTACTTC. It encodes CASSEFEQPHTFYEQYF.

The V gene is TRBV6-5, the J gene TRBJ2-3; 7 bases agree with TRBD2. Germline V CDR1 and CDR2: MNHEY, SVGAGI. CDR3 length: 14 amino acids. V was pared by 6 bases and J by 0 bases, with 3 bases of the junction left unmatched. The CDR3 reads CASRSSGSTDTQYF. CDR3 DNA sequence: TGTGCCAGCAGATCTAGCGGAAGCACAGATACGCAGTATTTT.

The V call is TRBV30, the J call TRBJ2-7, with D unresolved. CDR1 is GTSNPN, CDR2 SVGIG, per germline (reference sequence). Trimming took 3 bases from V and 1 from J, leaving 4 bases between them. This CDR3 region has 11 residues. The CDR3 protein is CAWSQSYEQYF. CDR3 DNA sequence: TGTGCCTGGAGCCAATCCTACGAGCAGTACTTC.

The CDR3 reads CASRVGGNGYTF. The CDR3 DNA reads as TGTGCCAGTAGAGTAGGGGGCAACGGCTACACCTTC. The gene calls are TRBV19 and TRBJ1-2; TRBD1 matches at 7 bases. The germline V gene has CDR1 LNHDA and CDR2 SQIVND (reference sequence). The J segment lost 8 bases and the V segment lost 6 bases, leaving 6 bases of the junction unmatched. This CDR3 has 12 amino acids.

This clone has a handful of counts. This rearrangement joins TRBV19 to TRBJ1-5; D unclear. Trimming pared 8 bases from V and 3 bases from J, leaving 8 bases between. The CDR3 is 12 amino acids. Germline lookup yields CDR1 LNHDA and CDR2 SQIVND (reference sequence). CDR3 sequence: CASQEYNQPQHF. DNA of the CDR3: TGTGCCAGTCAGGAGTACAATCAGCCCCAGCATTTT.

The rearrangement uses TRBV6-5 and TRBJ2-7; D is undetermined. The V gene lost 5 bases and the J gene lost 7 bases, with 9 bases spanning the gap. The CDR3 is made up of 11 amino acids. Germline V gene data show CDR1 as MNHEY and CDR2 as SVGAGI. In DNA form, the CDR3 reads TGTGCCAGCAGTACCCGGACGGAGCAGTACTTC. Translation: CASSTRTEQYF.

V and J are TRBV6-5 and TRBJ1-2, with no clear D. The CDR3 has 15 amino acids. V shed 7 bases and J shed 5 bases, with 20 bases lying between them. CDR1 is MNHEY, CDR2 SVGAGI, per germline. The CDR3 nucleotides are TGTGCCAGCACCCTAAGCTCTGCAGCTCCTTATGGCTACACCTTC. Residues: CASTLSSAAPYGYTF.

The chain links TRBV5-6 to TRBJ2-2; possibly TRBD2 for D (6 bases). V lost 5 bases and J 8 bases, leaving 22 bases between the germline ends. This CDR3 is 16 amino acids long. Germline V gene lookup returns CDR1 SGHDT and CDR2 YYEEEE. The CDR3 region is CASSQMLAGSPGELFF. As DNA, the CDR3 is TGTGCCAGCAGTCAGATGCTGGCGGGAAGCCCTGGGGAGCTGTTTTTT.

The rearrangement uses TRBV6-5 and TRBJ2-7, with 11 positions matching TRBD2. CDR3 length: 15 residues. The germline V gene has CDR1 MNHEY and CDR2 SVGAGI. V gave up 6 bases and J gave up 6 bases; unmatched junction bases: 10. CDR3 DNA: TGTGCCAGCAGCTACAATACTAGCGGGAGAAGCGAGCAGTACTTC. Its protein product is CASSYNTSGRSEQYF.

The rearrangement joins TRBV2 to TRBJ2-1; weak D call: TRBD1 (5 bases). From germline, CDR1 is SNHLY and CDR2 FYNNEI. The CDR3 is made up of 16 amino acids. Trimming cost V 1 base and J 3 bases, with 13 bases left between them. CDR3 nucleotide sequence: TGTGCCAGCAGTGAAGAGGGCAGGGTCGGCTACAATGAGCAGTTCTTC. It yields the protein CASSEEGRVGYNEQFF.

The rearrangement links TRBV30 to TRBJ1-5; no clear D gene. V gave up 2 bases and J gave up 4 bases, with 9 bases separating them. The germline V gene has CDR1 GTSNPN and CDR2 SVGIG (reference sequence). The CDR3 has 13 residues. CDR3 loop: CAWSWSQNQPQHF. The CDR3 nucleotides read TGTGCCTGGAGTTGGTCTCAAAATCAGCCCCAGCATTTT.

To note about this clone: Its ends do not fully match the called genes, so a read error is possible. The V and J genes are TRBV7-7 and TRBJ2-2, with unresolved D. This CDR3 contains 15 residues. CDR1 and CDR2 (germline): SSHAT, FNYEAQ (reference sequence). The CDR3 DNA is TGTGCTAGCAGCTTAGACGGTGGAATAGCCGGGGAGCTGTTTTTT. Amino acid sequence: CASSLDGGIAGELFF.

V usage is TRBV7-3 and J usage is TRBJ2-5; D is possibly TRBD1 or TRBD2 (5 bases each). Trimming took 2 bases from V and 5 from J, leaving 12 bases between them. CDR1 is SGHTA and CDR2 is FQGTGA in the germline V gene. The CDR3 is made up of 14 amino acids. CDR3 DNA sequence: TGTGCCAGCAGCTTATTTGGGGGACGGGAGACCCAGTACTTC. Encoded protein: CASSLFGGRETQYF.